What follows are 8 T cell receptor beta chains derived from one specimen sequenced in a study of Graves' ophthalmopathy and Graves' hyperthyroidism. RNA transcripts were the source from which TCR beta CDR3 regions were amplified. Amplification began with first-round RT-PCR using HTBI primers, then second-round multiplex PCR was performed. Each CDR3 protein gets one entry after TCRdb re-called the multiplex PCR reads with MiXCR. The table records about 740,000 distinct CDR3 sequences, approximately 40% of them present only once. Sequencing was carried out using peripheral blood. The receptors derive from an adult man with Graves' ophthalmopathy.

This clonotype was detected ten times or more. The rearrangement uses TRBV7-2 and TRBJ1-2; D uncertain. Trimming took off 7 bases at V and 7 bases at J, with 10 bases between the two ends. This CDR3 region has 11 residues. Germline assignment: CDR1 SGHTA and CDR2 FQGNSA. The chain's CDR3 is CASTPLSGYTF. CDR3 DNA: TGTGCCAGCACCCCTCTTAGTGGCTACACCTTC.

This clonotype has more than one count but fewer than ten. This chain joins TRBV12-3 or TRBV12-4 and TRBJ1-2; D remains unclear. There are 15 residues in the CDR3. V was pared by 4 bases and J by 3 bases, with 15 bases between. CDR3 amino acids: CASSSPGGGDYGYTF. The CDR3 DNA reads as TGTGCCAGCAGTTCCCCGGGAGGAGGCGACTATGGCTACACCTTC.

This clonotype was picked up one time. The chain uses TRBV15 and TRBJ1-2; D may be TRBD1 (5 bases). V lost 10 bases and J 4 bases, leaving 16 bases between the germline ends. CDR3 length: 13 residues. CDR1 is LNHNV and CDR2 is YYDKDF in the germline V gene (reference sequence). The CDR3 reads CASRPGEGYGYTF. CDR3 in DNA: TGTGCCAGCCGGCCGGGGGAGGGCTATGGCTACACCTTC.

Regarding this clonotype: A junction boundary mismatches the germline segment, possibly from a read error. This chain joins TRBV10-2 and TRBJ1-1; TRBD1 agrees at 7 bases. CDR1 is WSHSY and CDR2 is SAAADI in the germline V gene. The CDR3 length is 14 residues. This chain's CDR3 is CASHHRGKNTEAFF. The DNA of the CDR3 is TGTGCCAGTCACCACAGGGGAAAGAACACTGAAGCTTTCTTT.

The chain carries TRBV5-1 and TRBJ2-5; 9 bases fit TRBD1. The ends lost 3 bases at V and 6 bases at J; junction bases unmatched: 3. The CDR3 is 13 residues long. Looked up from germline, CDR1 is SGHRS and CDR2 is YFSETQ. CDR3: CASSSGQGQTQYF. The CDR3 nucleotides read TGCGCCAGCAGCTCGGGACAGGGTCAGACCCAGTACTTC.

This clonotype came up many times. CDR3 coding DNA: TGTGCCAGCAGCGGACGGGACAGGGGGTCATTTGAGACCCAGTACTTC. It translates to CASSGRDRGSFETQYF. The V call is TRBV7-9, the J call TRBJ2-5; 11 positions match TRBD1. V was clipped by 5 bases and J by 5 bases; unmatched bases: 10. This CDR3 spans 16 amino acids. Germline V lookup: CDR1 SEHNR, CDR2 FQNEAQ (reference sequence).

This clonotype was observed at least ten times. The J gene is TRBJ1-6, the V gene TRBV7-8, with a possible D match to TRBD1 (5 bases). The CDR3 spans 15 residues. V lost 1 base and J lost 7, with 11 bases in between. CDR1 SGHVS and CDR2 FQNEAQ come from the germline V gene. Here the CDR3 reads CASSLVQGGNSPLHF. The CDR3 nucleotides read TGTGCCAGCAGCTTAGTGCAGGGAGGGAATTCACCCCTCCACTTT.

To note about this clonotype: This may stem from a read error, because a much larger clone lies one nucleotide away. The chain has TRBV20-1 and TRBJ1-5; D is possibly TRBD1 (5 bases). The length of the CDR3 is 13 residues. Trimming took 1 base from V and 3 from J, leaving 7 bases between them. Per the germline V gene, CDR1 is DFQATT and CDR2 is SNEGSKA (reference sequence). The CDR3 loop is CSARVGDNQPQHF. CDR3 nucleotide sequence: TGCAGTGCTAGAGTGGGGGACAATCAGCCCCAGCATTTT.